This T cell receptor beta chain was captured in a study of blood T cells in healthy people across ages. This clonotype was counted only a few times. Using a J-beta primer mix together with a sample-barcoded 5' primer, a second PCR was run for roughly 7 to 11 cycles. TCRdb redid the calling of the 5' RACE reads with MiXCR, one entry per CDR3 protein. This table holds roughly 1,000,000 distinct CDR3 sequences, approximately 26% found once. Trimming stripped 3 bases from V and 5 bases from J, with 19 bases between. The CDR3 sequence is 15 residues long. Per the germline V gene, CDR1 is SQVTM and CDR2 is ANQGSEA. These sequences were also reported in another study, on T cells of mothers and their children. According to that study: Slightly higher overlap, not significant, was seen in related mother-child pairs than in unrelated pairs.

The gene calls are TRBV29-1 and TRBJ1-1; D is uncertain. The sequence was obtained from a girl aged 2-10 years in good health. Sequences were obtained from blood. The CDR3 nucleotides are TGCAGCGTTGAGAGTCCCCAGCCACTGGGGACTGAAGCTTTCTTT. Encoded protein: CSVESPQPLGTEAFF.